One sample yielded the 17 T cell receptor beta chains listed below, sequenced in a study of blood T cell repertoires in COVID-19. Sequencing used immunoSEQ multiplex PCR; TCRdb keeps in-frame clones, though not all of them. The data contain approximately 99,000 clones, around 84% of them singletons. Material for sequencing was peripheral blood. Every receptor here comes from a woman in her sixties in a cohort sampled during active or convalescent COVID-19.

This clone turned up a few times. The V call is TRBV4-2, the J call TRBJ1-4, with D uncertain. The V end was cut by 0 bases, the J end by 15 bases, with 23 bases between. The germline gives CDR1 LGHNA, CDR2 YNFKEQ. This CDR3 contains 16 residues. The CDR3 DNA reads TGTGCCAGCAGCCAAGATCCGGCAGGAGGCTTGAAAAACTTGTTTTTT. This translates into CASSQDPAGGLKNLFF.

The sample holds one count of this clone. The chain employs TRBV28 and TRBJ1-2; D is unresolved. Trimming pared 8 bases from V and 7 bases from J, leaving 29 bases between. CDR3 length: 17 residues. Germline CDR1 and CDR2: MDHEN and SYDVKM. This chain's CDR3 is CASQQFRGSGPRTGYTF. The DNA for the CDR3 is TGTGCCAGCCAGCAGTTTAGAGGGTCCGGGCCTAGGACTGGCTACACCTTC.

The V call is TRBV24-1, the J call TRBJ2-1; TRBD2 aligns across 11 bases. Per the germline V gene, CDR1 is KGHDR and CDR2 is SFDVKD. Germline trimming cut 5 bases from V and 1 base from J; bases unmatched to any gene: 9. The CDR3 is 18 residues long. CDR3 residues: CATSVLTSGIGSYNEQFF. CDR3 DNA: TGTGCCACCAGTGTTCTGACTAGCGGGATCGGTTCCTACAATGAGCAGTTCTTC.

This rearrangement joins TRBV19 to TRBJ2-3; TRBD2 matches at 7 bases. V was clipped by 4 bases and J by 7 bases; unmatched bases: 5. Germline values: CDR1 LNHDA, CDR2 SQIVND (reference sequence). CDR3 size: 13 residues. The CDR3 is CASSTALANTQYF. The CDR3 coding sequence is TGTGCCAGTAGTACGGCACTAGCGAATACGCAGTATTTT.

The V call is TRBV10-3, the J call TRBJ2-3; 7 bases match TRBD2. Germline values: CDR1 ENHRY, CDR2 SYGVKD. V lost 4 bases, J lost 0 bases, and 10 bases stayed unmatched. CDR3 size: 17 residues. CDR3 in amino acids: CAISGAGLRASTDTQYF. The CDR3 region has the DNA TGTGCCATCAGTGGAGCGGGGCTCCGTGCTAGCACAGATACGCAGTATTTT.

The V and J genes are TRBV7-2 and TRBJ2-7, with D perhaps TRBD2 (5 bases). Trimming took off 0 bases at V and 3 bases at J, with 9 bases between the two ends. The CDR3 runs to 14 residues. Germline-derived CDR1 and CDR2 are SGHTA and FQGNSA. DNA of the CDR3: TGTGCCAGCAGCTTAGCGTTGGGAGTCTACGAGCAGTACTTC. It encodes CASSLALGVYEQYF.

This chain connects TRBV18 to TRBJ1-4; D may be TRBD1 (6 bases). CDR1 and CDR2 from the germline V gene are KGHSH and LQKENI. The V end lost 3 bases, the J end lost 0 bases, and 14 bases lay between the germline ends. The CDR3 has 17 residues. CDR3 amino acids: CASSPRRQAPTNEKLFF. The CDR3 nucleotides are TGTGCCAGCTCACCTCGACGACAGGCCCCAACTAATGAAAAACTGTTTTTT. Full variable domain (outside the CDR3, taken from reference TRBV18 and TRBJ1-4): NAGVMQNPRHLVRRRGQEARLRCSPMKGHSHVYWYRQLPEEGLKFMVYLQKENIIDESGMPKERFSAEFPKEGPSILRIQQVVRGDSAAYFCASSPRRQAPTNEKLFFGSGTQLSVL.

This chain uses TRBV6-6 with TRBJ2-7; TRBD1 matches 9 bases. This CDR3 spans 15 amino acids. The junction had 8 bases not matched to a gene; V was cut back by 6 bases and J by 2 bases. CDR1 is MNHNY and CDR2 is SVGAGI in the germline V gene (reference sequence). CDR3 residues: CASRESGTGTYEQYF. Here the CDR3 DNA reads TGTGCCAGCAGGGAATCCGGGACAGGGACCTACGAGCAGTACTTC.

This clone was detected once. The J gene is TRBJ1-1, the V gene TRBV25-1, with unresolved D. Germline V gives CDR1 MGHDK, CDR2 SYGVNS. Trimming removed 5 bases from V and 4 bases from J, with 11 bases in between. The CDR3 sequence is 13 residues long. Written as DNA, the CDR3 is TGTGCCAGCAGTCCCGGGTCGGGCACTGAAGCTTTCTTT. Protein product: CASSPGSGTEAFF. The complete variable domain, with remaining parts taken from reference TRBV25-1 and TRBJ1-1, reads EADIYQTPRYLVIGTGKKITLECSQTMGHDKMYWYQQDPGMELHLIHYSYGVNSTEKGDLSSESTVSRIRTEHFPLTLESARPSHTSQYLCASSPGSGTEAFFGQGTRLTVV.

The rearrangement links TRBV12-5 to TRBJ2-7; a possible D gene is TRBD2 (5 bases). Trimming removed 5 bases at V and 1 base at J, with 12 bases between. The length of the CDR3 is 14 residues. CDR1 and CDR2 from the germline V gene are LGHNT and FRNRAP. The CDR3 reads CASGPGIGSYEQYF. In DNA form, the CDR3 reads TGTGCTAGTGGTCCCGGGATAGGGTCCTACGAGCAGTACTTC.

The chain recombines TRBV9 with TRBJ2-3; D remains unclear. V lost 0 bases, J lost 0 bases, and 5 bases lay in between. This CDR3 comprises 14 residues. Germline lookup yields CDR1 SGDLS and CDR2 YYNGEE. CDR3 loop: CASSVGTSTDTQYF. The CDR3 DNA reads as TGTGCCAGCAGCGTAGGTACTAGCACAGATACGCAGTATTTT.

The sample holds a few counts of this clone. V usage is TRBV5-4 and J usage is TRBJ2-7; D not resolved. The germline V and J ends were trimmed by 4 bases and 4 bases, with 12 bases remaining between them. Germline V gives CDR1 SGHNT, CDR2 YYREEE (reference sequence). The length of the CDR3 is 13 residues. This chain's CDR3 is CASSERRGYEQYF. In nucleotides, the CDR3 is TGTGCCAGCAGCGAAAGGAGAGGATACGAGCAGTACTTC.

The chain joins TRBV3-1 (or the pseudogene TRBV3-2) to TRBJ1-5; 8 bases align to TRBD1. The CDR3 covers 16 residues. The germline gives CDR1 LGHDT, CDR2 YNNKEL (reference sequence). V shed 0 bases and J 9 bases; nucleotides not matched to a gene: 10. The DNA of the CDR3 is TGTGCCAGCAGCCAAGATGGGGGACAGGTCTCGCGGCCCCAGCATTTT. It is translated as CASSQDGGQVSRPQHF.

The chain couples TRBV11-3 to TRBJ2-1; D is possibly TRBD2 (5 bases). The germline V gene encodes CDR1 SGHNT and CDR2 YENEEA. The V end was cut by 3 bases, the J end by 11 bases, with 14 bases between. The CDR3 has 13 residues. For the CDR3, the DNA is TGTGCCAGCAGCTTGGGGAGCGAGGTACAGCAGTTCTTC. Encoded protein: CASSLGSEVQQFF.

This clone has a single count. The chain recombines TRBV10-3 with TRBJ2-7; D remains unclear. Trimming shortened V by 11 bases and J by 6 bases, and 20 bases separated the two germline ends. Germline loops: CDR1 ENHRY, CDR2 SYGVKD. The CDR3 is 13 amino acids. For the CDR3, the DNA is TGTGCCGCACCCAAAATGCGACTCGGCGAGCAGTACTTC. Its translation is CAAPKMRLGEQYF.

The chain joins TRBV20-1 to TRBJ1-5; D is unclear. The CDR3 is 14 amino acids. Trimming removed 3 bases from V and 1 base from J, with 10 bases in between. Germline V gene sequence: CDR1 DFQATT, CDR2 SNEGSKA (reference sequence). The CDR3 is CSASSGNSNQPQHF. The CDR3 DNA follows: TGCAGTGCTAGTTCCGGGAACAGCAATCAGCCCCAGCATTTT.

The chain combines TRBV7-9 with TRBJ1-1; D might be TRBD1 (5 bases). The CDR3 covers 15 residues. V was shortened by 7 bases and J by 1 base, with 16 bases between the two germline ends. Per the germline V gene, CDR1 is SEHNR and CDR2 is FQNEAQ (reference sequence). The CDR3 coding sequence is TGTGCCAGCACCCGTACGGGGGGACGGAACACTGAAGCTTTCTTT. Amino acid sequence: CASTRTGGRNTEAFF. The whole variable domain, remainder taken from reference TRBV7-9 and TRBJ1-1, is DTGVSQNPRHKITKRGQNVTFRCDPISEHNRLYWYRQTLGQGPEFLTYFQNEAQLEKSRLLSDRFSAERPKGSFSTLEIQRTEQGDSAMYLCASTRTGGRNTEAFFGQGTRLTVV.